This TCR beta chain was documented in a study of human T cells and chemical hapten exposure. This clonotype was detected ten times or more. Stated time point: healthy volunteer bleed at 2 weeks. Unfractionated whole blood yielded total RNA. The CDR3 length is 15 residues. V lost 6 bases to trimming and J lost 6 bases; unmatched junction nucleotides: 10. Germline CDR1 DFQATT, CDR2 SNEGSKA (reference sequence). TCRdb reprocessed the RACE reads via MiXCR and lists one record per CDR3 protein. The table shows about 50,000 distinct CDR3 sequences, with over 3.5% occurring only once. The material sequenced was whole blood. This TCR came from a female donor in good health. Some clones in this sample may be carry-over from other donors' samples. The chain has TRBV20-1 and TRBJ2-2, with 10 bases matching TRBD1. Here the CDR3 reads CSAPGQGRYAGELFF. DNA of the CDR3: TGCAGTGCCCCGGGACAGGGGCGGTACGCCGGGGAGCTGTTTTTT.